Each of the 17 T cell receptor beta chains below was sequenced from the same sample in a study of blood T cell repertoires in COVID-19. Libraries were prepared by immunoSEQ multiplex PCR; TCRdb keeps only in-frame clonotypes and omits some of them. The sample carries roughly 130,000 clones, approximately 83% recorded once. Sequenced input: peripheral blood. The receptors shown here come from an elderly woman with acute or convalescent COVID-19.

The chain combines TRBV5-1 with TRBJ2-7, with TRBD1 matching 7 bases. CDR3 length: 15 residues. V trimming: 3 bases; J trimming: 1 base; junction bases outside the gene matches: 7. Germline CDR1 and CDR2: SGHRS and YFSETQ. CDR3 nucleotide sequence: TGCGCCAGCAGCTCGAGCCGGGACAGTTCCTACGAGCAGTACTTC. Residues: CASSSSRDSSYEQYF.

This clone was seen a few times. V gene TRBV21-1 combines with J gene TRBJ1-1; the D call of TRBD1 is as the table states it, not checked on the DNA. TRBV21-1 represents a pseudogene. The CDR3 extends over 14 amino acids. This CDR3 is CASSEHRRNTEAFF. CDR3 DNA sequence: TGTGCCAGCAGCGAACACAGGAGGAACACTGAAGCTTTCTTT.

The gene calls are TRBV5-1 and TRBJ1-2; D remains unclear. The CDR3 has 13 amino acids. Trimming cost V 0 bases and J 6 bases, with 9 bases left between them. Per germline, CDR1 SGHRS and CDR2 YFSETQ. The CDR3 bases are TGCGCCAGCAGCTTGGCCAGGAGGGATGGCTACACCTTC. Translating gives CASSLARRDGYTF.

The sample holds a few counts of this clone. V gene TRBV20-1 combines with J gene TRBJ1-1, with D unresolved. The V and J ends lost 2 bases and 8 bases respectively, with 6 bases between them. The CDR3 has 10 amino acids. Germline V lookup: CDR1 DFQATT, CDR2 SNEGSKA (reference sequence). CDR3 DNA sequence: TGCAGTGCTAGACCGTCGGAAGCTTTCTTT. Translation gives CSARPSEAFF.

The chain links TRBV4-1 to TRBJ1-6, with 7 bases identical to TRBD1. The CDR3 runs to 19 residues. J lost 5 bases, V lost 4 bases, and 17 bases had no gene match. Germline lookup yields CDR1 MGHRA and CDR2 YSYEKL. CDR3 amino acids: CASSLYPWDRGSNNSPLHF. The CDR3 DNA is TGCGCCAGCAGCCTTTACCCCTGGGACAGAGGCTCGAATAATTCACCCCTCCACTTT.

The chain is built from TRBV29-1 and TRBJ1-6, with a weak D call TRBD1 (6 bases). This CDR3 contains 13 residues. Germline V gives CDR1 SQVTM, CDR2 ANQGSEA. Trimming cost V 5 bases and J 1 base, with 6 bases left between them. CDR3 in amino acids: CSVQGSYNSPLHF. CDR3 nucleotide sequence: TGCAGCGTTCAGGGGTCCTATAATTCACCCCTCCACTTT. Filled out from reference TRBV29-1 and TRBJ1-6, the complete variable domain reads SAVISQKPSRDICQRGTSLTIQCQVDSQVTMMFWYRQQPGQSLTLIATANQGSEATYESGFVIDKFPISRPNLTFSTLTVSNMSPEDSSIYLCSVQGSYNSPLHFGNGTRLTVT.

The CDR3 DNA sequence: TGTGCCAGCAGCGTCGGGACAGCGAACACTGAAGCTTTCTTT. Encoded protein: CASSVGTANTEAFF. This chain connects TRBV9 to TRBJ1-1, with TRBD1 matching 7 bases. V lost 2 bases to trimming and J lost 1 base; unmatched junction nucleotides: 2. The CDR3 totals 14 residues. The germline CDR1 and CDR2 sequences are SGDLS and YYNGEE. The whole variable domain, filled in from reference TRBV9 and TRBJ1-1, reads DSGVTQTPKHLITATGQRVTLRCSPRSGDLSVYWYQQSLDQGLQFLIQYYNGEERAKGNILERFSAQQFPDLHSELNLSSLELGDSALYFCASSVGTANTEAFFGQGTRLTVV.

The chain is built from TRBV6-5 and TRBJ1-6; D remains unclear. The germline V and J ends were trimmed by 6 bases and 10 bases, with 16 bases remaining between them. The CDR3 extends over 14 amino acids. Looked up from germline, CDR1 is MNHEY and CDR2 is SVGAGI. CDR3 amino acids: CASSFRARGSPLHF. As DNA, the CDR3 is TGTGCCAGCAGCTTCCGGGCCAGAGGGTCACCCCTCCACTTT.

This clone has a handful of counts. The CDR3 region has the DNA TGTGCCAGCAGCCAAAGACAGGCTCCTAATTCACCCCTCCACTTT. As protein: CASSQRQAPNSPLHF. This chain links TRBV7-9 with TRBJ1-6; tentative D call: TRBD1 (6 bases). CDR1 and CDR2 (germline): SEHNR, FQNEAQ (reference sequence). Deletions cut 5 bases from V and 6 bases from J, with 14 bases between. The CDR3 is made up of 15 amino acids. Complete variable domain (other parts from reference TRBV7-9 and TRBJ1-6): DTGVSQNPRHKITKRGQNVTFRCDPISEHNRLYWYRQTLGQGPEFLTYFQNEAQLEKSRLLSDRFSAERPKGSFSTLEIQRTEQGDSAMYLCASSQRQAPNSPLHFGNGTRLTVT.

The chain joins TRBV11-2 to TRBJ1-1; 8 nucleotides agree with TRBD1. Germline CDR1 is SGHAT and CDR2 is FQNNGV. J lost 5 bases, V lost 8 bases, and 19 bases had no gene match. The CDR3 loop spans 17 amino acids. The CDR3 region has the DNA TGTGCCAGCTGTCTGGGCGAAATGACAGGGGCGGAGACTGAAGCTTTCTTT. Its translation: CASCLGEMTGAETEAFF.

This clone was seen a single time. This chain joins TRBV14 and TRBJ2-6; 7 nucleotides agree with TRBD1. Germline lookup yields CDR1 SGHDN and CDR2 FVKESK. The trim removed 2 bases at V and 2 bases at J, leaving 12 bases unmatched. CDR3 length: 19 amino acids. This CDR3 is CASSQSGQRITPGANVLTF. CDR3 DNA sequence: TGTGCCAGCAGCCAATCGGGACAGAGAATAACCCCTGGGGCCAACGTCCTGACTTTC.

The J gene is TRBJ2-1, the V gene TRBV11-2; 8 bases fit TRBD2. The ends lost 5 bases at V and 5 bases at J; junction bases unmatched: 5. The germline V gene encodes CDR1 SGHAT and CDR2 FQNNGV. The CDR3 covers 14 residues. The CDR3 DNA reads as TGTGCCAGCAGCCCTAACGGGGGGGACAATGAGCAGTTCTTC. This encodes CASSPNGGDNEQFF.

The rearrangement joins TRBV13 to TRBJ1-3, with D uncertain. The V gene lost 0 bases and the J gene lost 0 bases, with 6 bases spanning the gap. Germline loops: CDR1 PRHDT, CDR2 FYEKMQ (reference sequence). CDR3 length: 15 amino acids. In nucleotides, the CDR3 is TGTGCCAGCAGCTTAGGGCCAGACTCTGGAAACACCATATATTTT. Translated: CASSLGPDSGNTIYF.

This rearrangement joins TRBV15 to TRBJ2-1, with 9 bases fitting TRBD1. V trimming: 0 bases; J trimming: 0 bases; junction bases outside the gene matches: 6. The germline V gene has CDR1 LNHNV and CDR2 YYDKDF (reference sequence). The CDR3 sequence is 18 residues long. The CDR3 sequence is CATSRDYGTGSSYNEQFF. The CDR3, as DNA: TGTGCCACCAGCAGAGATTACGGGACAGGGAGCTCCTACAATGAGCAGTTCTTC.

In this sample, this clone turned up once. The CDR3 region is CASGLVRGSSNPSYEQYF. For the CDR3, the DNA is TGTGCTAGTGGTTTGGTAAGGGGCTCCAGTAACCCCTCCTACGAGCAGTACTTC. The chain is built from TRBV12-5 and TRBJ2-7, with D perhaps TRBD1 (5 bases). Trimming removed 0 bases from V and 0 bases from J, with 18 bases in between. The CDR3 length is 18 residues. Germline loops: CDR1 LGHNT, CDR2 FRNRAP.

The chain recombines TRBV1 with TRBJ2-3; TRBD1 reflects the table's D call only, with no check against the DNA. TRBV1 is deemed a pseudogene. This CDR3 is built from 17 residues. Written as DNA, the CDR3 is TGCACCAGCAGCCAGGTTCGGGACAGGGCGTACACAGATACGCAGTATTTT. The encoded protein is CTSSQVRDRAYTDTQYF.

The gene calls are TRBV4-1 and TRBJ2-7, with TRBD1 matching 7 bases. Germline V gene data show CDR1 as MGHRA and CDR2 as YSYEKL. The CDR3 sequence is 15 residues long. The junction had 3 bases not matched to a gene; V was cut back by 1 base and J by 0 bases. CDR3: CASSQGQGSSYEQYF. CDR3 sequence (DNA): TGCGCCAGCAGCCAAGGACAGGGTTCCTCCTACGAGCAGTACTTC.